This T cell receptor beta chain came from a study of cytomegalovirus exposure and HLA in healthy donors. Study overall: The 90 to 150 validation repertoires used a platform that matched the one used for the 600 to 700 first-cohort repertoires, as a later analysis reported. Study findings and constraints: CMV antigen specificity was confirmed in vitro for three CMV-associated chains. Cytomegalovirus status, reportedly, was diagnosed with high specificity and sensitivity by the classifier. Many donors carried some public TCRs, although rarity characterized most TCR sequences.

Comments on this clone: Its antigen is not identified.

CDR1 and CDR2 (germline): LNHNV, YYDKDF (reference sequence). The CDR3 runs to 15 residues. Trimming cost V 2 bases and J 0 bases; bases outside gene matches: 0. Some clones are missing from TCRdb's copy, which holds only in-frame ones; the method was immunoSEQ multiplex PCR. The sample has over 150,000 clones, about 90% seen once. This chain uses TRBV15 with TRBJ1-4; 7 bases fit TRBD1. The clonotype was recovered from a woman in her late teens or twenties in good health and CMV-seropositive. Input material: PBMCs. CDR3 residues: CATSRQGATNEKLFF. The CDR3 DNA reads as TGTGCCACCAGCAGACAGGGGGCAACTAATGAAAAACTGTTTTTT.